Below are 13 T cell receptor beta chains sequenced from a single sample in a study of cytomegalovirus exposure and HLA in healthy donors. 60 Vbeta and 13 Jbeta primers were used in PCR. Using immunoSEQ multiplex PCR, the repertoire was profiled, and TCRdb retains in-frame clones only, with some absent. The sample lists over 150,000 clones; around 82% were seen once. Sequenced sample: PBMCs. The receptors shown here come from a boy between 2 and 10 years old in good health and CMV-seronegative.

The V gene is TRBV5-4, the J gene TRBJ2-5; 7 bases are shared with TRBD1. With 4 bases clipped from V and 1 base from J, the junction kept 4 bases outside the gene matches. This CDR3 contains 14 residues. Germline-derived CDR1 and CDR2 are SGHNT and YYREEE (reference sequence). DNA of the CDR3: TGTGCCAGCAGCAGGGACAGCGCCCAAGAGACCCAGTACTTC. Encoded protein: CASSRDSAQETQYF.

The V gene is TRBV7-9, the J gene TRBJ1-4, with D tentatively TRBD1 (6 bases). This CDR3 contains 15 residues. V gave up 5 bases and J gave up 4 bases, with 14 bases separating them. Germline V gives CDR1 SEHNR, CDR2 FQNEAQ (reference sequence). This CDR3 is CASSPTGRVNEKLFF. The CDR3 nucleotides are TGTGCCAGCAGCCCCACAGGGAGAGTTAATGAAAAACTGTTTTTT.

The CDR3 region has the DNA TGTGCCTGGAGCTCTGGGGCATTCTACGAGCAGTACTTC. Translating gives CAWSSGAFYEQYF. The rearrangement joins TRBV30 to TRBJ2-5; possibly TRBD1 for D (5 bases). The tail of the sequence fits TRBJ2-7 better, so the J call may be wrong. CDR1 is GTSNPN, CDR2 SVGIG, per germline (reference sequence). This CDR3 comprises 13 residues.

This chain uses TRBV5-1 with TRBJ2-5, with D possibly being TRBD1 (5 bases). V dropped 3 bases and J dropped 0 bases, with 21 bases sitting between them. CDR3 length: 18 amino acids. CDR1 SGHRS and CDR2 YFSETQ come from the germline V gene. The CDR3 here is CASSSTIGHRWYQETQYF. The CDR3 DNA reads as TGCGCCAGCAGCTCGACGATAGGACATCGATGGTACCAAGAGACCCAGTACTTC.

The gene calls are TRBV6-5 and TRBJ1-1; 7 bases fit TRBD1. Germline CDR1 and CDR2: MNHEY and SVGAGI. Unmatched junction bases numbered 5, after V lost 6 bases and J lost 4 bases. The CDR3 sequence is 13 residues long. CDR3 residues: CASRLGQFTEAFF. The CDR3 nucleotides are TGTGCCAGCAGGCTGGGACAGTTCACTGAAGCTTTCTTT.

This clone was counted a single time. The chain combines TRBV29-1 with TRBJ1-2; 7 bases line up with TRBD1. Unmatched junction bases numbered 3, after V lost 2 bases and J lost 3 bases. The CDR3 contains 13 residues. Per the germline V gene, CDR1 is SQVTM and CDR2 is ANQGSEA. In DNA form, the CDR3 reads TGCAGCGTTGAATTGGGACAGCACTATGGCTACACCTTC. Its protein product is CSVELGQHYGYTF.

This chain connects TRBV30 to TRBJ1-6; 8 bases line up with TRBD1. The CDR3 has 15 amino acids. V lost 0 bases and J lost 7; bases outside the gene matches: 5. Germline CDR1 is GTSNPN and CDR2 is SVGIG (reference sequence). CDR3 amino acids: CAWSVLDRGNSPLHF. DNA for the CDR3: TGTGCCTGGAGTGTACTAGACAGGGGAAATTCACCCCTCCACTTT.

This sequence joins TRBV6-1 and TRBJ2-7; D unclear. This CDR3 is 12 amino acids long. The germline V gene encodes CDR1 MNHNS and CDR2 SASEGT. The V end was cut by 0 bases, the J end by 5 bases, with 5 bases between. CDR3 sequence reads: CASSEALDEQYF. Written as DNA, the CDR3 is TGTGCCAGCAGTGAAGCCCTCGACGAGCAGTACTTC.

This chain uses TRBV18 with TRBJ2-7, with 8 bases identical to TRBD2. Germline V gene sequence: CDR1 KGHSH, CDR2 LQKENI. V shed 3 bases, J shed 2 bases, and the junction held 3 bases outside the gene matches. This CDR3 spans 14 amino acids. DNA for the CDR3: TGTGCCAGCTCACCCGGACTAGCCACCTACGAGCAGTACTTC. Protein product: CASSPGLATYEQYF.

V usage is TRBV2 and J usage is TRBJ2-7; 10 positions agree with TRBD1. Germline values: CDR1 SNHLY, CDR2 FYNNEI. The CDR3 has 16 amino acids. The ends lost 3 bases at V and 3 bases at J; junction bases unmatched: 8. This CDR3 is CASSEETGGAGYEQYF. CDR3 in DNA: TGTGCCAGCAGTGAGGAGACAGGGGGCGCAGGCTACGAGCAGTACTTC.

This chain joins TRBV9 and TRBJ2-1; 9 bases line up with TRBD2. The CDR3 extends over 16 amino acids. J lost 10 bases, V lost 0 bases, and 11 bases had no gene match. Germline-derived CDR1 and CDR2 are SGDLS and YYNGEE. In DNA form, the CDR3 reads TGTGCCAGCAGCGTAGCCGGGGCAGCGGGAGGCTGGGAGCAGTTCTTC. This sequence encodes CASSVAGAAGGWEQFF. The full variable domain, completed using reference TRBV9 and TRBJ2-1, is DSGVTQTPKHLITATGQRVTLRCSPRSGDLSVYWYQQSLDQGLQFLIQYYNGEERAKGNILERFSAQQFPDLHSELNLSSLELGDSALYFCASSVAGAAGGWEQFFGPGTRLTVL.

The rearrangement joins TRBV5-6 to TRBJ1-1, with 9 bases fitting TRBD1. CDR3 size: 14 residues. The trim removed 4 bases at V and 5 bases at J, leaving 6 bases unmatched. The V gene's germline CDR1 is SGHDT and CDR2 YYEEEE. CDR3 protein: CASSPGQGQTEAFF. The CDR3 DNA reads as TGTGCCAGCAGCCCCGGACAGGGGCAGACTGAAGCTTTCTTT.

The J gene is TRBJ1-4, the V gene TRBV28, with D perhaps matching TRBD1 (5 bases). The germline V gene encodes CDR1 MDHEN and CDR2 SYDVKM. The CDR3 spans 12 residues. Trimming pared 5 bases from V and 10 bases from J, leaving 11 bases between. As DNA, the CDR3 is TGTGCCAGCAGTAACCCCCAGGGAAAACTGTTTTTT. It specifies CASSNPQGKLFF.